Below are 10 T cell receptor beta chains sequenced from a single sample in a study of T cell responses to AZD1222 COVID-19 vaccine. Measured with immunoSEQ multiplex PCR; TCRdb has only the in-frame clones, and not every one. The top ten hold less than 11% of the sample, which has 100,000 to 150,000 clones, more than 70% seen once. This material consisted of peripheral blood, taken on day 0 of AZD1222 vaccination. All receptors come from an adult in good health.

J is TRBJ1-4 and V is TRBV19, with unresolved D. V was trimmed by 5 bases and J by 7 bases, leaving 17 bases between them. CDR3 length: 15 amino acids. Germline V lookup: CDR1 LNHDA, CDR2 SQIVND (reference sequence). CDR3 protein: CASSFVGVGSEKLFF. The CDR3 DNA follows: TGTGCCAGTAGTTTTGTCGGGGTTGGTTCTGAAAAACTGTTTTTT.

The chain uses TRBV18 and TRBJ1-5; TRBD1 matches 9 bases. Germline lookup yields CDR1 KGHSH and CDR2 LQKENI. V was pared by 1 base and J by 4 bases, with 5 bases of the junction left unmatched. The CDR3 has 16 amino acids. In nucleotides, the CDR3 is TGTGCCAGCTCACCACGCCCGGGACAGGGAAATCAGCCCCAGCATTTT. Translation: CASSPRPGQGNQPQHF.

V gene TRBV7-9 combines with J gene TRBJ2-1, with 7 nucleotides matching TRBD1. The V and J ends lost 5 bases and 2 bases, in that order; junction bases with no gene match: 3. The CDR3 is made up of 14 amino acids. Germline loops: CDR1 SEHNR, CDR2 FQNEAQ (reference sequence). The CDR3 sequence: CASSQGQAYNEQFF. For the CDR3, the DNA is TGTGCCAGCAGCCAAGGACAGGCCTACAATGAGCAGTTCTTC.

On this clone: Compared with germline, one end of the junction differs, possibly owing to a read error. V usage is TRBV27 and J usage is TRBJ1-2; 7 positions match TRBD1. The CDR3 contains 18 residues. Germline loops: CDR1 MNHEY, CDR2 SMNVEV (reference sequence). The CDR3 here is CASSLLSRTGAANDGYTF. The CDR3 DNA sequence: TGTGCCAGCAGTTTACTATCAAGAACAGGGGCTGCTAACGATGGCTACACCTTC.

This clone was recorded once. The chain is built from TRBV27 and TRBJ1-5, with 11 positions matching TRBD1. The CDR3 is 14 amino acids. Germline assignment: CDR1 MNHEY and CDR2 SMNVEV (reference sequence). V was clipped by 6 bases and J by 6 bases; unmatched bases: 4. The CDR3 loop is CASRWTGGGQPQHF. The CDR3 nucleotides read TGTGCCAGCAGGTGGACAGGGGGCGGTCAGCCCCAGCATTTT.

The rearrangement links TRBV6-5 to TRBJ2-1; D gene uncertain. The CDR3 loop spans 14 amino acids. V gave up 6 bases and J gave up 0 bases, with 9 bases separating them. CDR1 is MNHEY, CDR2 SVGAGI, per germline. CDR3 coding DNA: TGTGCCAGCAGGTCTTTCGTCTCCTACAATGAGCAGTTCTTC. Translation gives CASRSFVSYNEQFF.

The CDR3 DNA reads TGCGCCAGCAGCGTCGGCAGTGCAACTAATGAAAAACTGTTTTTT. This codes for CASSVGSATNEKLFF. The J gene is TRBJ1-4, the V gene TRBV5-1, with unresolved D. Germline V lookup: CDR1 SGHRS, CDR2 YFSETQ. The V end was cut by 4 bases, the J end by 0 bases, with 10 bases between. This CDR3 is built from 15 residues.

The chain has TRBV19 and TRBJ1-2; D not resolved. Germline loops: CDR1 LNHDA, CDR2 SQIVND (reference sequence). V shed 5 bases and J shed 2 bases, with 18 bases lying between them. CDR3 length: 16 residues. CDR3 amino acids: CASSPYPPRGNYGYTF. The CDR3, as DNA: TGTGCCAGTAGTCCCTACCCCCCCAGAGGAAACTATGGCTACACCTTC.

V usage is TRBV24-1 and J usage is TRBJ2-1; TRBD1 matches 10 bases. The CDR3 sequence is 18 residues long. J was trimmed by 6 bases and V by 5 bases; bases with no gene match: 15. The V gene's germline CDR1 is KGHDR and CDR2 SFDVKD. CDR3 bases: TGTGCCACCAGTGCCTCTAAGAGGGGACAGGGGATCGTCAATGAGCAGTTCTTC. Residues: CATSASKRGQGIVNEQFF.

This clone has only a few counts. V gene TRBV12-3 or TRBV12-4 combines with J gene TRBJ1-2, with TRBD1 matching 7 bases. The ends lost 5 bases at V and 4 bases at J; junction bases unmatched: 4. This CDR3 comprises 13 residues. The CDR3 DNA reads TGTGCCAGCAGTCCCAGGGGGGGCTATGGCTACACCTTC. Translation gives CASSPRGGYGYTF.